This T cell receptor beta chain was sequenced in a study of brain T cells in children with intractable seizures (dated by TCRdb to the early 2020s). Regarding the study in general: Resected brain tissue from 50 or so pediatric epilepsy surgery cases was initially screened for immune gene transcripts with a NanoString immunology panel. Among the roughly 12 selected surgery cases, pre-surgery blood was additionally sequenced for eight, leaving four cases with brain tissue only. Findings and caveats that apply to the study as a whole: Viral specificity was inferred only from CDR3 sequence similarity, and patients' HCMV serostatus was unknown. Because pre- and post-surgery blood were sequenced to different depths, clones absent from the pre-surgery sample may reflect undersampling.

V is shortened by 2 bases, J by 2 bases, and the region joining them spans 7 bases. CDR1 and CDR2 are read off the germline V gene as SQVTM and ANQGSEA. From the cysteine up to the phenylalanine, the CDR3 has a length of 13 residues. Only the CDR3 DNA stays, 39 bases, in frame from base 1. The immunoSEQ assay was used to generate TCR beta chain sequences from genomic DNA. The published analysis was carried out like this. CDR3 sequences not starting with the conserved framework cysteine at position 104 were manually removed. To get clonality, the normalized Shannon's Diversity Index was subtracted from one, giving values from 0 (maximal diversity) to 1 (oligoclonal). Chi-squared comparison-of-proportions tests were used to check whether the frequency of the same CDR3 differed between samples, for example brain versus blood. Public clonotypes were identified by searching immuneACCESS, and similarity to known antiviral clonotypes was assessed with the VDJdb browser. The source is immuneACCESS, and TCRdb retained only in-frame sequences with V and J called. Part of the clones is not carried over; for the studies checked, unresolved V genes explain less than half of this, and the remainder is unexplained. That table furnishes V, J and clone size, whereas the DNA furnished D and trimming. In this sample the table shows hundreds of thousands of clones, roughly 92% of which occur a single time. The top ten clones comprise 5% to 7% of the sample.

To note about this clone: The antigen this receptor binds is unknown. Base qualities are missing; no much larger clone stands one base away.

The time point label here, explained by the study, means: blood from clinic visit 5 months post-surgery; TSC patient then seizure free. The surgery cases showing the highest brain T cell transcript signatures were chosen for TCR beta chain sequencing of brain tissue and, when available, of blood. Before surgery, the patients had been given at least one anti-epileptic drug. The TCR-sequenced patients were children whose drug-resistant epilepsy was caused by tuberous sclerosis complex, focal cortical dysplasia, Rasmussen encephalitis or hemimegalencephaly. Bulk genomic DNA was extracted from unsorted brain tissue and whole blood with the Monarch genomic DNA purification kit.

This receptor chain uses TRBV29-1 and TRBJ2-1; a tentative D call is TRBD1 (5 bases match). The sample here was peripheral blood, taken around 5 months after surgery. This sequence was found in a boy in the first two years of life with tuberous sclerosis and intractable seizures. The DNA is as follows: TGCAGCGTTGAACCAGGGACCTACAATGAGCAGTTCTTC. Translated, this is CSVEPGTYNEQFF.